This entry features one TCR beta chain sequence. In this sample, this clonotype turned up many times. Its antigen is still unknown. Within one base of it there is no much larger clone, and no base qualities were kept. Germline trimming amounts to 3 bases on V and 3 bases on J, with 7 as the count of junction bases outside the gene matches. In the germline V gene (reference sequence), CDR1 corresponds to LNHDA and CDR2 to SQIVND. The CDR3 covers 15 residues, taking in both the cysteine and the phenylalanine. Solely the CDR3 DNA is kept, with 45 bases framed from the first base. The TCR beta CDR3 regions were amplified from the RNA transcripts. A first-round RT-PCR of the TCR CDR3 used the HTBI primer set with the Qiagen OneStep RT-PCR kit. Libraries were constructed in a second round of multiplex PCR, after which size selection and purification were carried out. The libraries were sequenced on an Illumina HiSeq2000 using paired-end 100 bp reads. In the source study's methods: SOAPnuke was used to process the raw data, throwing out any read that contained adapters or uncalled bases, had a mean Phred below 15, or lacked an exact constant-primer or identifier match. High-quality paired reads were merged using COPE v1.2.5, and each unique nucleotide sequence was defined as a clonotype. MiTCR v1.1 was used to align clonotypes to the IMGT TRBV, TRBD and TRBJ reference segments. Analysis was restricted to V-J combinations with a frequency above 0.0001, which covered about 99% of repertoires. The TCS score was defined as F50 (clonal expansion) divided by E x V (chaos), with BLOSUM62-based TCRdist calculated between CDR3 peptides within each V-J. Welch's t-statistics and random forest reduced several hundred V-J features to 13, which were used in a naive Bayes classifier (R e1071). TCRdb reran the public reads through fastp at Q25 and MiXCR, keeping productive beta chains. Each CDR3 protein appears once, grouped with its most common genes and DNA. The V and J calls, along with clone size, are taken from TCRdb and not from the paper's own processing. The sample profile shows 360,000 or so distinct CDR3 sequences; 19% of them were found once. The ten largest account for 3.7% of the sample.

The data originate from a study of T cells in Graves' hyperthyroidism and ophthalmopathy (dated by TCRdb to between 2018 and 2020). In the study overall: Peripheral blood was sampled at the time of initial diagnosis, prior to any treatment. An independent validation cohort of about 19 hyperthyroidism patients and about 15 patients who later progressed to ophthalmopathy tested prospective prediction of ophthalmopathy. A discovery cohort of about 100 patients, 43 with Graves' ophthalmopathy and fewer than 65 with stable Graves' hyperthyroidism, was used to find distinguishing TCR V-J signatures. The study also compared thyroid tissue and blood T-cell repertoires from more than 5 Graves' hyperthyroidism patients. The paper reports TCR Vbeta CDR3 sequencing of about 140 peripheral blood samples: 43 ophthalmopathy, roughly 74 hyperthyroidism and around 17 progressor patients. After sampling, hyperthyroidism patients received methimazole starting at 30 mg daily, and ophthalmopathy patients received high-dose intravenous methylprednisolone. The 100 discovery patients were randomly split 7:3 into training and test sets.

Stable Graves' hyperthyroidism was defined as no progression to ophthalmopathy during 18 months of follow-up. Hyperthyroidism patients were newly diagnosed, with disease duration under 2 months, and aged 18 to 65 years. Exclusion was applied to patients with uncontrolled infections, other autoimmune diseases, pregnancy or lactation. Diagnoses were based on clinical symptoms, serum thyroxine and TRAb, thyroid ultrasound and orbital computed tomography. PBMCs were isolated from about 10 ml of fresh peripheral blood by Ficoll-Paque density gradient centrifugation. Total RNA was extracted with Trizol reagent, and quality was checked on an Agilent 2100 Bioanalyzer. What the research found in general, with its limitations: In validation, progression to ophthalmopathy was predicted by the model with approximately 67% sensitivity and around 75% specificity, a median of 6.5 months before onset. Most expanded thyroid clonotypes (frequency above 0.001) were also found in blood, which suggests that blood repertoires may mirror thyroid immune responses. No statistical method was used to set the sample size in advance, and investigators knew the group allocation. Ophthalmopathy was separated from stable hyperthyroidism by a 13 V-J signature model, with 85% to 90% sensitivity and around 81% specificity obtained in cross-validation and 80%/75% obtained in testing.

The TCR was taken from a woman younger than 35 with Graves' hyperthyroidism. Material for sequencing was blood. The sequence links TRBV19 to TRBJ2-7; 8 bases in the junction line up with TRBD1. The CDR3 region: CASSIQGRGHYEQYF. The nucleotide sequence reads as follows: TGTGCCAGTAGTATCCAGGGCAGGGGGCACTACGAGCAGTACTTC.